This TCR beta chain was captured by sequencing in a study of blood T cells in healthy people across ages. General study findings and limits: Because donor CMV status was unknown, expanded clonotype changes were possibly confounded.

The germline V gene encodes CDR1 SEHNR and CDR2 FQNEAQ (reference sequence). The CDR3 sequence is 14 residues long. V lost 4 bases to trimming and J lost 5 bases; unmatched junction nucleotides: 8. Through a sample-barcoded 5' primer and a J-beta primer mix, a second PCR was run for roughly 6 to 12 cycles. TCRdb re-called the 5' RACE reads through MiXCR, storing one row per CDR3 protein. The profile shows about 1 million distinct CDR3 sequences, under 45% of them singletons. This clonotype turned up a few times. Its antigen remains unidentified. The sequenced sample was blood. The rearrangement uses TRBV7-9 and TRBJ2-7; 7 bases map to TRBD1. The origin of this receptor is a woman aged 55-69 years in good health. The CDR3 region is CASSSRQGFHEQYF. CDR3 coding DNA: TGTGCCAGCAGCTCCCGACAGGGTTTCCACGAGCAGTACTTC.